This TCR beta chain was documented in a study of T cell repertoires and HLA-DP antigens. About the research overall: Transduced HeLa cells presented HLA-DP to CD4+ T cells.

About this clone: What it recognizes is unknown.

Primers targeted 54 TRBV and 13 TRBJ segments. TCRdb's table, derived via immunoSEQ multiplex PCR, lists solely in-frame clones and lacks some. The repertoire holds some 110,000 clones, with approximately 92% as singletons. Untouched CD4+ T cells were isolated by negative selection, averaging around 98% purity. This TCR was sampled from a woman aged 18 to 35 in good health and CMV-seronegative. Sequencing was performed on CD4+ T cells from PBMCs.

CDR3 in DNA: TGTGCCAGCAGCTCGGCAAGACGGACAGGATTTCACGAGCAGTACTTC. Residues: CASSSARRTGFHEQYF. The rearrangement joins TRBV7-9 to TRBJ2-7; TRBD1 matches at 7 bases. The V gene's germline CDR1 is SEHNR and CDR2 FQNEAQ (reference sequence). The CDR3 is 16 amino acids. V lost 4 bases and J lost 5; bases outside the gene matches: 14.